The clone carrying this TCR beta chain was seen more than once but under ten times. Its cognate antigen is unknown. The data originate from a study of blood T cells in healthy people across ages. Notes on the study in general: Observed TCR beta diversity showed a strong correlation with the percentage of naive T cells as measured by flow cytometry.

The second PCR ran 7 to 11 cycles with a sample-barcoded 5' primer and J-beta primers. Carrying 12 random nucleotides, a template-switch adaptor labeled each individual cDNA molecule. TCRdb analysed the 5' RACE reads with MiXCR anew, one entry per CDR3 protein. The data contain some 760,000 distinct CDR3 sequences, roughly 25% of them singletons. Germline trimming cut 5 bases from V and 6 bases from J; bases unmatched to any gene: 13. Germline loops: CDR1 MGHRA, CDR2 YSYEKL. The CDR3 contains 16 residues. The same sample was also used in a study of T cells of mothers and their children.

The TCR was taken from a boy under 18 in good health. The sequencing sample was made of blood. V and J are TRBV4-1 and TRBJ2-1; 7 nucleotides line up with TRBD2. CDR3 loop: CASSSWAGEVGNEQFF. For the CDR3, the DNA is TGCGCCAGCAGCTCCTGGGCGGGAGAGGTAGGCAATGAGCAGTTCTTC.